This passage covers 24 T cell receptor beta chains from one sample sequenced in a study of naive and memory T cell subsets. No antigens are known for them. Both TRBC1 and TRBC2 were covered by a beta constant-region primer of two equimolar oligonucleotides. Nested alpha and beta constant-region primers with the SP2 primer drove four PCR rounds on ligated cDNA. TCRdb re-analysed the UMI-ligation and nested PCR reads in MiXCR, keeping a single row per CDR3 protein. Counted here are about 150,000 distinct CDR3 sequences, roughly 20% occurring once; the ten biggest clones make up roughly 0.1%. Study results and limitations: Possibly reflecting memory cells re-expressing CD45RA, a few larger clonotypes occurred in naive repertoires, especially CD8.

Sample: naive CD4+ T cells from blood. These receptors came from a human donor in good health.

This clonotype has a handful of counts. The J gene is TRBJ1-1, the V gene TRBV6-6; 7 nucleotides match TRBD1. V lost 7 bases to trimming and J lost 0 bases; unmatched junction nucleotides: 14. The CDR3 runs to 17 residues. CDR1 and CDR2 from the germline V gene are MNHNY and SVGAGI (reference sequence). The CDR3 region has the DNA TGTGCCAGCACCCACGAGGGACAGAGGGTGATGAACACTGAAGCTTTCTTT. Residues: CASTHEGQRVMNTEAFF.

This clonotype occurred many times. The chain employs TRBV20-1 and TRBJ2-7; 9 positions agree with TRBD1. The CDR3 has 15 residues. Trimming cost V 0 bases and J 2 bases; bases outside gene matches: 5. The V gene's germline CDR1 is DFQATT and CDR2 SNEGSKA (reference sequence). The CDR3 DNA reads TGCAGTGCTAGAGAAGGGACAGGGCTCGCCTACGAGCAGTACTTC. This sequence encodes CSAREGTGLAYEQYF.

This clonotype was detected only a few times. The chain couples TRBV20-1 to TRBJ2-7; 7 positions agree with TRBD2. Germline values: CDR1 DFQATT, CDR2 SNEGSKA (reference sequence). J lost 2 bases, V lost 3 bases, and 13 bases had no gene match. The CDR3 covers 16 residues. As DNA, the CDR3 is TGCAGTGCTAGTGGTTGGGTCGGGAGGTCCCCCTACGAGCAGTACTTC. Translation: CSASGWVGRSPYEQYF.

This clonotype was counted between two and nine times. This chain links TRBV12-3 or TRBV12-4 with TRBJ1-5; D unresolved. V shed 7 bases and J shed 9 bases, with 13 bases lying between them. There are 12 residues in the CDR3. CDR3 region: CASTLGPSPQHF. CDR3 in DNA: TGTGCCAGCACCCTCGGGCCATCGCCCCAGCATTTT.

This clonotype was seen many times. Here the CDR3 reads CASIAASGKRNEQFF. Written as DNA, the CDR3 is TGTGCCAGCATCGCGGCGAGCGGGAAACGGAATGAGCAGTTCTTC. The V and J genes are TRBV28 and TRBJ2-1, with 7 bases fitting TRBD2. Germline V CDR1 and CDR2: MDHEN, SYDVKM. V shed 7 bases, J shed 7 bases, and the junction held 13 bases outside the gene matches. The CDR3 totals 15 residues.

This clonotype was picked up a small number of times. The chain recombines TRBV6-6 with TRBJ2-1, with 8 positions matching TRBD2. The CDR3 sequence is 13 residues long. J was trimmed by 6 bases and V by 11 bases; bases with no gene match: 9. The V gene's germline CDR1 is MNHNY and CDR2 SVGAGI (reference sequence). CDR3 sequence reads: CAHAGGAANEQFF. CDR3 coding DNA: TGTGCCCACGCGGGGGGCGCTGCCAATGAGCAGTTCTTC.

This clonotype was detected only a few times. The chain uses TRBV15 and TRBJ2-5, with 8 bases fitting TRBD2. Germline CDR1 reads LNHNV; CDR2 reads YYDKDF (reference sequence). The CDR3 has 17 residues. The ends lost 6 bases at V and 1 base at J; junction bases unmatched: 13. CDR3 residues: CATRSTSLAGSQETQYF. CDR3 nucleotides: TGTGCCACCAGGTCGACTTCTTTAGCGGGATCCCAAGAGACCCAGTACTTC.

The chain carries TRBV9 and TRBJ2-3; 10 positions match TRBD2. This CDR3 comprises 16 residues. Germline trimming cut 1 base from V and 3 bases from J; bases unmatched to any gene: 5. The germline CDR1 and CDR2 sequences are SGDLS and YYNGEE. The CDR3 bases are TGTGCCAGCAGCGTACAAGCGGGAGGGGTGACAGATACGCAGTATTTT. Protein: CASSVQAGGVTDTQYF.

This clonotype has more than one count but fewer than ten. The chain has TRBV12-3 or TRBV12-4 and TRBJ2-2, with D uncertain. V dropped 3 bases and J dropped 3 bases, with 2 bases sitting between them. This CDR3 is built from 12 residues. CDR3 amino acids: CASSFYTGELFF. The CDR3 nucleotides read TGTGCCAGCAGTTTTTACACCGGGGAGCTGTTTTTT.

This clonotype was found a few times. This sequence joins TRBV7-2 and TRBJ2-1; D is possibly TRBD1 (5 bases). Between the trimmed V and J ends, which lost 0 bases and 12 bases, there was a span of 18 bases. CDR3 length: 15 amino acids. Germline V CDR1 and CDR2: SGHTA, FQGNSA. The CDR3: CASSLALGSQGVQFF. CDR3 nucleotides: TGTGCCAGCAGCTTAGCGTTAGGATCTCAAGGGGTGCAGTTCTTC. Variable domain in full (rest from reference TRBV7-2 and TRBJ2-1): GAGVSQSPSNKVTEKGKDVELRCDPISGHTALYWYRQSLGQGLEFLIYFQGNSAPDKSGLPSDRFSAERTGGSVSTLTIQRTQQEDSAVYLCASSLALGSQGVQFFGPGTRLTVL.

The V gene is TRBV13, the J gene TRBJ2-5; 8 bases are shared with TRBD1. V trimming: 5 bases; J trimming: 4 bases; junction bases outside the gene matches: 6. The germline V gene encodes CDR1 PRHDT and CDR2 FYEKMQ (reference sequence). This CDR3 is built from 14 residues. The CDR3 sequence is CASSGQGERETQYF. The CDR3 region has the DNA TGTGCCAGCAGCGGACAGGGAGAGCGAGAGACCCAGTACTTC.

This clonotype was seen ten or more times. The V call is TRBV3-1, the J call TRBJ1-1; TRBD1 matches 7 bases. Per germline, CDR1 LGHDT and CDR2 YNNKEL (reference sequence). This CDR3 comprises 11 residues. V shed 6 bases and J 8 bases; nucleotides not matched to a gene: 3. CDR3 nucleotides: TGTGCCAGCAGTCAGACAGGGGAAGCTTTCTTT. The encoded protein is CASSQTGEAFF.

This clonotype was seen at least ten times. This sequence joins TRBV28 and TRBJ2-1, with a possible D match to TRBD2 (5 bases). The length of the CDR3 is 13 residues. CDR1 and CDR2 (germline): MDHEN, SYDVKM. V was shortened by 7 bases and J by 4 bases, with 11 bases between the two germline ends. The CDR3 sequence is CASTLANYNEQFF. Written as DNA, the CDR3 is TGTGCCAGCACCCTAGCAAATTACAATGAGCAGTTCTTC.

Only a few counts were recorded for this clonotype. The V call is TRBV12-3 or TRBV12-4, the J call TRBJ2-5; D call uncertain. The CDR3 loop spans 13 amino acids. V shed 5 bases and J shed 4 bases, with 11 bases lying between them. In DNA form, the CDR3 reads TGTGCCAGCAGTACCGAGAGAGGAGAGACCCAGTACTTC. This sequence encodes CASSTERGETQYF.

The chain couples TRBV20-1 to TRBJ2-4; D possibly uses TRBD1 or TRBD2 (5 bases each). The CDR3 is 12 residues long. V was shortened by 6 bases and J by 5 bases, with 11 bases between the two germline ends. Germline CDR1 and CDR2: DFQATT and SNEGSKA (reference sequence). CDR3 in amino acids: CSANRDQNIQYF. For the CDR3, the DNA is TGCAGTGCCAACCGGGACCAAAACATTCAGTACTTC.

The chain is built from TRBV13 and TRBJ2-7; 9 nucleotides line up with TRBD1. This CDR3 has 15 residues. Germline loops: CDR1 PRHDT, CDR2 FYEKMQ (reference sequence). V dropped 5 bases and J dropped 6; count of bases not matched to a gene: 11. This CDR3 reads CASSPYTGTGSEQYF. CDR3 nucleotides: TGTGCCAGCAGCCCCTACACCGGGACAGGGAGCGAGCAGTACTTC.

The chain combines TRBV5-1 with TRBJ1-1; no clear D. The CDR3 is made up of 12 amino acids. V was cut by 4 bases and J by 7 bases, with 11 bases left in between. Germline loops: CDR1 SGHRS, CDR2 YFSETQ. CDR3 in amino acids: CASSPEGVEAFF. The DNA for the CDR3 is TGCGCCAGCAGCCCGGAAGGCGTTGAAGCTTTCTTT. The full variable domain, its missing parts supplied by reference TRBV5-1 and TRBJ1-1, is KAGVTQTPRYLIKTRGQQVTLSCSPISGHRSVSWYQQTPGQGLQFLFEYFSETQRNKGNFPGRFSGRQFSNSRSEMNVSTLELGDSALYLCASSPEGVEAFFGQGTRLTVV.

The V and J genes are TRBV29-1 and TRBJ1-3; a possible D gene is TRBD1 (5 bases). The germline V gene has CDR1 SQVTM and CDR2 ANQGSEA. V was trimmed by 5 bases and J by 1 base, leaving 12 bases between them. The CDR3 length is 14 residues. DNA of the CDR3: TGCAGCGTTCGAGGTTCAGGGTCTGGAAACACCATATATTTT. Translation gives CSVRGSGSGNTIYF.

The CDR3 is CASSQWAVISGANVLTF. In DNA form, the CDR3 reads TGTGCCAGCAGCCAATGGGCAGTAATCTCTGGGGCCAACGTCCTGACTTTC. The rearrangement uses TRBV3-1 and TRBJ2-6; D call uncertain. The CDR3 spans 17 residues. V was clipped by 2 bases and J by 0 bases, with 11 bases between them. Germline CDR1 and CDR2: LGHDT and YNNKEL (reference sequence).

This clonotype was counted between two and nine times. The genes are TRBV28 and TRBJ1-2, with D possibly matching TRBD1 (6 bases). The CDR3 totals 13 residues. Germline V lookup: CDR1 MDHEN, CDR2 SYDVKM. The germline V and J ends were trimmed by 5 bases and 6 bases, with 13 bases remaining between them. CDR3 sequence reads: CASSLDRIDGYTF. DNA of the CDR3: TGTGCCAGCAGTCTGGACAGAATAGATGGCTACACCTTC.

The rearrangement joins TRBV5-1 to TRBJ2-7, with TRBD1 as a possible D gene (5 bases). The V gene's germline CDR1 is SGHRS and CDR2 YFSETQ. CDR3 length equals 13 residues. The V end was cut by 4 bases, the J end by 2 bases, with 10 bases between. CDR3: CASSTTDTYEQYF. In DNA, the CDR3 is TGCGCCAGCAGCACGACAGATACCTACGAGCAGTACTTC.

This clonotype has more than one count but fewer than ten. V is TRBV6-5 and J is TRBJ1-2; perhaps TRBD1 as D (6 bases). CDR1 and CDR2 (germline): MNHEY, SVGAGI. V was clipped by 1 base and J by 2 bases, with 14 bases between them. The length of the CDR3 is 16 residues. The CDR3 reads CASSYFLGGGNYGYTF. CDR3 DNA sequence: TGTGCCAGCAGTTACTTTCTGGGAGGGGGAAACTATGGCTACACCTTC.

This clonotype has ten or more counts. The CDR3 sequence: CASSQTGYYNEQFF. CDR3 coding DNA: TGTGCCAGCTCGCAGACAGGGTACTACAATGAGCAGTTCTTC. The V gene is TRBV18, the J gene TRBJ2-1; 7 bases are a match to TRBD1. CDR1 and CDR2 (germline): KGHSH, LQKENI. After removal of 6 bases from V and 3 bases from J, the junction contained 5 bases not matched to a gene. The CDR3 extends over 14 amino acids. The entire variable domain, with the rest obtained from reference TRBV18 and TRBJ2-1, is as follows: NAGVMQNPRHLVRRRGQEARLRCSPMKGHSHVYWYRQLPEEGLKFMVYLQKENIIDESGMPKERFSAEFPKEGPSILRIQQVVRGDSAAYFCASSQTGYYNEQFFGPGTRLTVL.

This CDR3 reads CASSEVPGAYTEAFF. DNA for the CDR3: TGTGCCAGCAGTGAAGTCCCGGGGGCATACACTGAAGCTTTCTTT. The chain has TRBV6-1 and TRBJ1-1, with a possible D match to TRBD1 (6 bases). Germline CDR1 reads MNHNS; CDR2 reads SASEGT. V was trimmed by 1 base and J by 3 bases, leaving 12 bases between them. This CDR3 is built from 15 residues.